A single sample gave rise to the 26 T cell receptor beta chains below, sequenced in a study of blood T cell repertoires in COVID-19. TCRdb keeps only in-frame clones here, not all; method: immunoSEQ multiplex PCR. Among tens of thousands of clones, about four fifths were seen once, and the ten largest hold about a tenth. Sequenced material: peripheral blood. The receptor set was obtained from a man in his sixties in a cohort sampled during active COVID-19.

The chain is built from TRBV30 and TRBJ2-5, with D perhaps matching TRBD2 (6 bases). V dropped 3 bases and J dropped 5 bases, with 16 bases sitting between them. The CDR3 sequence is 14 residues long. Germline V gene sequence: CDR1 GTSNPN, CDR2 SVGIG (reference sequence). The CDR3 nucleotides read TGTGCCTGGAGGGGCCCCACTAGCCTCGAGACCCAGTACTTC. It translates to CAWRGPTSLETQYF.

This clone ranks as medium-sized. CDR3 loop: CASSRVSTTEAFF. The DNA for the CDR3 is TGTGCCAGTAGCCGCGTTTCTACCACTGAAGCTTTCTTT. The rearrangement uses TRBV19 and TRBJ1-1; D is uncertain. Germline V lookup: CDR1 LNHDA, CDR2 SQIVND (reference sequence). V was trimmed by 6 bases and J by 4 bases, leaving 12 bases between them. The CDR3 loop spans 13 amino acids.

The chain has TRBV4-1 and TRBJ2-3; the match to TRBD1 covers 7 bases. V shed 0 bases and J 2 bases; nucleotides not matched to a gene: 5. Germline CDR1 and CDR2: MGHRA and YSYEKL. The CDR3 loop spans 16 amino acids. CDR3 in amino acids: CASSQDEGAITDTQYF. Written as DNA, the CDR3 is TGCGCCAGCAGCCAAGACGAGGGGGCGATCACAGATACGCAGTATTTT.

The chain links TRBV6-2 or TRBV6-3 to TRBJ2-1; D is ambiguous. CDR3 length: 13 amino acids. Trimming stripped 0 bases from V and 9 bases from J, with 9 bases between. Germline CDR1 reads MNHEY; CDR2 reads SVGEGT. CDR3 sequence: CASSYSLSSEQFF. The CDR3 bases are TGTGCCAGCAGTTACTCGTTGTCATCTGAGCAGTTCTTC.

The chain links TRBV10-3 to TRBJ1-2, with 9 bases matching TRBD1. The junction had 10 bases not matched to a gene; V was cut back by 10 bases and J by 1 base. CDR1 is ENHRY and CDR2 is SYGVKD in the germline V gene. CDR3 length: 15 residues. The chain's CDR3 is CATEETGGVNYGYTF. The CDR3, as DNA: TGTGCCACTGAGGAGACAGGGGGGGTTAACTATGGCTACACCTTC.

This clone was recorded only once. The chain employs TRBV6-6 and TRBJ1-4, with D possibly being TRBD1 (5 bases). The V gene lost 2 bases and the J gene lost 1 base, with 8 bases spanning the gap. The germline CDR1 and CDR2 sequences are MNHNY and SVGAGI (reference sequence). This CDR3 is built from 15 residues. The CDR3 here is CASSYGGGTNEKLFF. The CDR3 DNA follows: TGTGCCAGCAGTTACGGGGGGGGAACTAATGAAAAACTGTTTTTT.

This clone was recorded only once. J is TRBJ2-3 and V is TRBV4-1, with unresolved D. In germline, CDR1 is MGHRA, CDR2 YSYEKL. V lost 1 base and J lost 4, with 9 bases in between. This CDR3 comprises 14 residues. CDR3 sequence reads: CASSQVNYPDTQYF. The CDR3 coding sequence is TGCGCCAGCAGCCAAGTTAACTACCCAGATACGCAGTATTTT.

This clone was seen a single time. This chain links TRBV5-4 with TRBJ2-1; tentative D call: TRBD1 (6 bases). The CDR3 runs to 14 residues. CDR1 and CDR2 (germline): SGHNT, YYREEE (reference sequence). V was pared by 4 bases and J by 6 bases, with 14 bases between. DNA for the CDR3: TGTGCCAGCAGCGCAACCGGGACAACCAATGAGCAGTTCTTC. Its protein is CASSATGTTNEQFF.

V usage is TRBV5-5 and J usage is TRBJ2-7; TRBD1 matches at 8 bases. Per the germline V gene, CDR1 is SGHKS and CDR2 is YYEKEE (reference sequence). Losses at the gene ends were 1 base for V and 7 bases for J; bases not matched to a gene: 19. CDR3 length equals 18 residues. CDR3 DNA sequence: TGTGCCAGCAGCTTGATACAGGGGGTTCTAGGGTCACTACGGGAGCAGTACTTC. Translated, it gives CASSLIQGVLGSLREQYF.

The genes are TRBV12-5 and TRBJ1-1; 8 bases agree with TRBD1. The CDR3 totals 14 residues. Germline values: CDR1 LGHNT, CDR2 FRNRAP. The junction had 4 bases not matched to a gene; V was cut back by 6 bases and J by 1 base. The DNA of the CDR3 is TGTGCTAGTGGCCCAGGGGGCGCGAACACTGAAGCTTTCTTT. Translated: CASGPGGANTEAFF.

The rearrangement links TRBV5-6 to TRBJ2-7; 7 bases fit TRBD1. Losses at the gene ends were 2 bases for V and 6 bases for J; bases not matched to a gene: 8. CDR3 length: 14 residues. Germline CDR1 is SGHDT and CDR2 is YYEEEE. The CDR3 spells CASSFPQTGSEQYF. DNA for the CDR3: TGTGCCAGCAGCTTCCCCCAGACAGGGTCCGAGCAGTACTTC.

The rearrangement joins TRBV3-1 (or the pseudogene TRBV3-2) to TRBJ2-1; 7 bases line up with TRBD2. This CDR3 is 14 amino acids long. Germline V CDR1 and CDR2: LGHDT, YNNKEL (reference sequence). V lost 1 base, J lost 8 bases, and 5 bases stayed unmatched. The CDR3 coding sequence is TGTGCCAGCAGCCAAGGGACGGGAGGCCATGAGCAGTTCTTC. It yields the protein CASSQGTGGHEQFF.

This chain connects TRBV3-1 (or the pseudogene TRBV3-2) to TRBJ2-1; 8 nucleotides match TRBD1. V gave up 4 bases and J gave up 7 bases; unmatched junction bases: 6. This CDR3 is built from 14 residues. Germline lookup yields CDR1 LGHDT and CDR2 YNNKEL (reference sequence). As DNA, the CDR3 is TGTGCCAGCAGCCCTGGACAGGGCTATAATGAGCAGTTCTTC. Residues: CASSPGQGYNEQFF.

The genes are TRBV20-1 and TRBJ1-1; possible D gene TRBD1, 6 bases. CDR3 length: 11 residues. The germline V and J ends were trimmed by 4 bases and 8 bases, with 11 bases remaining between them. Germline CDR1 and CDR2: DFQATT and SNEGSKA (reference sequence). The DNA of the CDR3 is TGCAGTGCTATTAAACAGGGCGAAGCTTTCTTT. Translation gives CSAIKQGEAFF.

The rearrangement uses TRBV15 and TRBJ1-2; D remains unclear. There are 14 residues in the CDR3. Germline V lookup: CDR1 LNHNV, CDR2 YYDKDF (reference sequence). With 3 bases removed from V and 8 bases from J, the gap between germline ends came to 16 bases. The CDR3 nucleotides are TGTGCCACCAGCAGTCCGGCACTAAGGTTGGGCTACACCTTC. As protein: CATSSPALRLGYTF.

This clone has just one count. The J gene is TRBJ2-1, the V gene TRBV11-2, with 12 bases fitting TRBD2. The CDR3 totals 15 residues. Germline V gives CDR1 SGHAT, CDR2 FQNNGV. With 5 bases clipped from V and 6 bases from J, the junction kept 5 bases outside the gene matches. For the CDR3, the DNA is TGTGCCAGCAGCCTGGGACTAGCGGGCCGCAATGAGCAGTTCTTC. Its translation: CASSLGLAGRNEQFF.

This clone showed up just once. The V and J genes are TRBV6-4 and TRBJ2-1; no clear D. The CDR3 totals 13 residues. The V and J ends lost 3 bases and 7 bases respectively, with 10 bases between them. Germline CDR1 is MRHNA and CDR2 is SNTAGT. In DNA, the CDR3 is TGTGCCAGCAGTGAAAGTACAGTGAATGAGCAGTTCTTC. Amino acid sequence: CASSESTVNEQFF.

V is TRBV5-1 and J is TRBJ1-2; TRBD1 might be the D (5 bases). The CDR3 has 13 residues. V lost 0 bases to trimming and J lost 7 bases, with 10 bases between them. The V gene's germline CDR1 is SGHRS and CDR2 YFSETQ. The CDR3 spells CASSLGQGGGYTF. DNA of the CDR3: TGCGCCAGCAGCTTGGGTCAGGGAGGTGGCTACACCTTC.

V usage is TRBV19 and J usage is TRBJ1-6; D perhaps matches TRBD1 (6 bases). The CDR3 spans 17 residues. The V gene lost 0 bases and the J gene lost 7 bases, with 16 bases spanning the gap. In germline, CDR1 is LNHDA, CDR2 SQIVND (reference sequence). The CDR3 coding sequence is TGTGCCAGTAGTATAGACCCTCCGGGGGGCTGGAATTCACCCCTCCACTTT. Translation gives CASSIDPPGGWNSPLHF.

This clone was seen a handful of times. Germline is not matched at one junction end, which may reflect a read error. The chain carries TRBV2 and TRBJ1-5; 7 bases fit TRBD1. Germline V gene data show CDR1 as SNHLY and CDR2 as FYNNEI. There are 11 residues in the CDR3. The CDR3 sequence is CASSLRDSLYF. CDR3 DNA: TGTGCCAGCAGCCTCCGGGACAGCCTGTATTTT.

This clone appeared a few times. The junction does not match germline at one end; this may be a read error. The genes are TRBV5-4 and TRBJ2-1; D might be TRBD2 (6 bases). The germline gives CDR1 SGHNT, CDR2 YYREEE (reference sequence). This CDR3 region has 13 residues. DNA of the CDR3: TGTGCCAGCAGCTTGGATTCGAGCACGACTAGGGTCTTC. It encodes CASSLDSSTTRVF.

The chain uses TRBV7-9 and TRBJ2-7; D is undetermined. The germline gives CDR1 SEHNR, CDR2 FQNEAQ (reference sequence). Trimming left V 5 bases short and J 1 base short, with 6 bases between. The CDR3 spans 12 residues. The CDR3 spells CASSARSYEQYF. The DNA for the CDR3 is TGTGCCAGCAGCGCCAGATCCTACGAGCAGTACTTC.

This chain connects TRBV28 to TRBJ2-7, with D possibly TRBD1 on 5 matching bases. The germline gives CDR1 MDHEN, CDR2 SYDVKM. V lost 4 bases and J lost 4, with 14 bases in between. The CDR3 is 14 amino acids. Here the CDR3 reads CASSSQGPRYEQYF. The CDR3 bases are TGTGCCAGCAGTTCTCAGGGCCCGAGGTACGAGCAGTACTTC.

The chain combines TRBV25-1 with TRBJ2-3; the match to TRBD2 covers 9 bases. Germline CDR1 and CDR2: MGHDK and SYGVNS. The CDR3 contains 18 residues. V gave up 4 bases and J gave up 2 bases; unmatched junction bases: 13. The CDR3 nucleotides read TGTGCCAGCAGTGGAGAGGAAAGGCTAGCGGGGTACACAGATACGCAGTATTTT. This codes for CASSGEERLAGYTDTQYF.

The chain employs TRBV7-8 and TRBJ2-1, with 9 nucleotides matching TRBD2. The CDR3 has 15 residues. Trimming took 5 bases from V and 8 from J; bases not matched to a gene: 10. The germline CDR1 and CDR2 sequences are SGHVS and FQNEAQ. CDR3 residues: CASSPGEREVDEQFF. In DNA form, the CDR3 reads TGTGCCAGCAGCCCCGGGGAGCGGGAGGTCGATGAGCAGTTCTTC. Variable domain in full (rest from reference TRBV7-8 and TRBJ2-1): GAGVSQSPRYKVAKRGQDVALRCDPISGHVSLFWYQQALGQGPEFLTYFQNEAQLDKSGLPSDRFFAERPEGSVSTLKIQRTQQEDSAVYLCASSPGEREVDEQFFGPGTRLTVL.

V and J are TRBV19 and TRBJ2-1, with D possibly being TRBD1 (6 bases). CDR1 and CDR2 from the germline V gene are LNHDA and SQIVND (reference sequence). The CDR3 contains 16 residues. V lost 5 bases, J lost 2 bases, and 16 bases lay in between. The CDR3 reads CASSPLGAGTYNEQFF. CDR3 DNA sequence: TGTGCCAGTAGTCCCTTGGGGGCCGGAACCTACAATGAGCAGTTCTTC.